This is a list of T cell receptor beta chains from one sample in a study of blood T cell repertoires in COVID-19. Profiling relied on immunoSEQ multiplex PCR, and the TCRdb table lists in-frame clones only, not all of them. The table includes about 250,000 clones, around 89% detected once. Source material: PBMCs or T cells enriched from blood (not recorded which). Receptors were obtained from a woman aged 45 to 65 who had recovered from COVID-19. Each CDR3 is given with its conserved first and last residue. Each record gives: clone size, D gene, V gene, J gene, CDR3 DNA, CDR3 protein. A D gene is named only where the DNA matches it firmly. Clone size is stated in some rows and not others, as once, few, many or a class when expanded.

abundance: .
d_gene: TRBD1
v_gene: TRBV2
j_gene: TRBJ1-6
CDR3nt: TGTGCCAGCAGTGAGGGGACAGCCAATAATTCACCCCTCCACTTT
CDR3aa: CASSEGTANNSPLHF

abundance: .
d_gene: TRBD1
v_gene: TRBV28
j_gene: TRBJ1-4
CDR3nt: TGTGCCAGCATTTCCAGTACAGGGGCGGAAAAACTGTTTTTT
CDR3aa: CASISSTGAEKLFF

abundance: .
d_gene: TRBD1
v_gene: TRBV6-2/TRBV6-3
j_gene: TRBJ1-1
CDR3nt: TGTGCCAGCAGTTACGCTATAGGGACAGGGAAGAGCACTGAAGCTTTCTTT
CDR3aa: CASSYAIGTGKSTEAFF

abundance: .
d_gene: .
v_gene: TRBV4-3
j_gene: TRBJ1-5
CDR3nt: TGCGCCAGCAGCCAAGGGCACCTTAACAATCAGCCCCAGCATTTT
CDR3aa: CASSQGHLNNQPQHF

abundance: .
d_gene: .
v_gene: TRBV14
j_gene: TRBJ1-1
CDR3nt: TGTGCCAGCAGCCTAGGGGGACAGAACACTGAAGCTTTCTTT
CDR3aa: CASSLGGQNTEAFF

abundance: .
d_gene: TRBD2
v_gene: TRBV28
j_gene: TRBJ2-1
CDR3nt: TGTGCCAGCAGTCCCTGGGGAGCGGGAATTGAGCAGTTCTTC
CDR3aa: CASSPWGAGIEQFF

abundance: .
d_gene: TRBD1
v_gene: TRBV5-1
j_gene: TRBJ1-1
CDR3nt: TGCGCCAGCAGCTTGTCGAGACAGGGGATGTTGACTGAAGCTTTCTTT
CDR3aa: CASSLSRQGMLTEAFF

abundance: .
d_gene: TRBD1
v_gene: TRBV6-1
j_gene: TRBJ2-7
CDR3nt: TGTGCCAGCAGTGAACGGGGGACAGGGCCTTATAGTCTGCGGGAGCAGTACTTC
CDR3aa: CASSERGTGPYSLREQYF

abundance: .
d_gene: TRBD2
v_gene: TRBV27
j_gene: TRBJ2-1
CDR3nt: TGTGCCAGCAGTTTATGGAGCGGGAGCTTGATCGGTGAGCAGTTCTTC
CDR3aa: CASSLWSGSLIGEQFF

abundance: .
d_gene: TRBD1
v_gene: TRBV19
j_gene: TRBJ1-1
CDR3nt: TGTGCCAGTAGTGTAACAGGGGGGAACCTCGAAGCTTTCTTT
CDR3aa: CASSVTGGNLEAFF

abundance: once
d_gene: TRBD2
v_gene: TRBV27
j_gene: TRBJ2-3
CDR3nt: TGTGCCAGCAGTTTATCCCCCCCGCGGGCTAGCGGAAGGAGGGCTACTAGCACAGATACGCAGTATTTT
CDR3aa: CASSLSPPRASGRRATSTDTQYF

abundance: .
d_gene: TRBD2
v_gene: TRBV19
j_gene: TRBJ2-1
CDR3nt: TGTGCCAGTAGAACGACTAGCGGGAGAGGGAATGAGCAGTTCTTC
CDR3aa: CASRTTSGRGNEQFF

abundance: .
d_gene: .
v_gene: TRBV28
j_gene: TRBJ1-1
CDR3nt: TGTGCCAGCTCTGAGGGTGGCACTGAAGCTTTCTTT
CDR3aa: CASSEGGTEAFF

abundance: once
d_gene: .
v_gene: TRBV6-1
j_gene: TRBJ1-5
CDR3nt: TGTGCCAGCAGTGAAGCGGCGGGCTATCAGCCCCAGCATTTT
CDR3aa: CASSEAAGYQPQHF

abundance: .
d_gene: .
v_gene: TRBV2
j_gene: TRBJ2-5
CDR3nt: TGTGCCAGCAGCGCAAACCTCGCCCTACAAGAGACCCAGTACTTC
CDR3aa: CASSANLALQETQYF

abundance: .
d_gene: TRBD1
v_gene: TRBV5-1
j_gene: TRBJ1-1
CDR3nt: TGCGCCAGCAGCGGGACAGTGAACACTGAAGCTTTCTTT
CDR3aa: CASSGTVNTEAFF

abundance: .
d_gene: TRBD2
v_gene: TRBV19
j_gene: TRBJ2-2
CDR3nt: TGTGCCAGTCGGAGCGGGGTGAACACCGGGGAGCTGTTTTTT
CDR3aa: CASRSGVNTGELFF

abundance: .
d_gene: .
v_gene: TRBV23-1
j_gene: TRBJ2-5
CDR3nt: TGCGCCAGCAGTCAATCCTCGTCCCGCCAGGGTCACCGAGAGACCCAGTACTTC
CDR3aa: CASSQSSSRQGHRETQYF

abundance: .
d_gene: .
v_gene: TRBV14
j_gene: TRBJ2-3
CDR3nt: TGTGCCAGCAGCCAAGTAATAGCGGAATCGCAGTATTTT
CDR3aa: CASSQVIAESQYF

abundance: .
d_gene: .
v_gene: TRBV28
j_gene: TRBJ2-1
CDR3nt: TGTGCCAGCAGTACTAACAATGAGCAGTTCTTC
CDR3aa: CASSTNNEQFF

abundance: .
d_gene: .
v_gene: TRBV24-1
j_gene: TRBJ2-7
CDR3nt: TGTGCCACCAGTGATAGTCTGCAGGAAGACTACGAGCAGTACTTC
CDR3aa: CATSDSLQEDYEQYF

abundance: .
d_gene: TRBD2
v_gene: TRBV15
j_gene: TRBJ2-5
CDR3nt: TGTGCCACCAGCAGAGATGGAGATGGTGCTAGCGGGAGTTTGAAGACCCAGTACTTC
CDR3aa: CATSRDGDGASGSLKTQYF

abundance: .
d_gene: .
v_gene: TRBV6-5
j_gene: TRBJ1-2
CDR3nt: TGTGCCAGCAGTTACTCGAAGACGAGGAGTAACTATGGCTACACCTTC
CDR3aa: CASSYSKTRSNYGYTF

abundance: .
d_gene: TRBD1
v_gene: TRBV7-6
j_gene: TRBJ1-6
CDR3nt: TGTGCCAGCAGCTTAGAGAGGGACAGAAGCAGATATTCACCCCTCCACTTT
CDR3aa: CASSLERDRSRYSPLHF

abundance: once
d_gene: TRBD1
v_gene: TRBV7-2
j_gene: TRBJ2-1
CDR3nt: TGTGCCAGCAGCTTAAATGGCAGGGGGCCTGACAATGAGCAGTTCTTC
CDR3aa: CASSLNGRGPDNEQFF

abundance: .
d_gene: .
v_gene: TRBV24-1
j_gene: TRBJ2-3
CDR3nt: TGTGCCACCAGTCCCTTGGGTTGGCAGGGGGAGGCAGATACGCAGTATTTT
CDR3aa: CATSPLGWQGEADTQYF

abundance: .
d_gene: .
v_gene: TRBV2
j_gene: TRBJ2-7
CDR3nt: TGTGCCAGCAGTGAACCCCCGGCAGCGGTCGGCGAGCAGTACTTC
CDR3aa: CASSEPPAAVGEQYF

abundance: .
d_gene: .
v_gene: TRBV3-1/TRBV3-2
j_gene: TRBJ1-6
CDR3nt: TGTGCCAGCAGCCAATTTACAGGAGATTCACCCCTCCACTTT
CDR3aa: CASSQFTGDSPLHF

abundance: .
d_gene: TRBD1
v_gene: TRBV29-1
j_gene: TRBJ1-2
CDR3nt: TGCAGCGCTGAGAGGACAGGCGGTTCTGAGAGTGGCTACACCTTC
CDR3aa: CSAERTGGSESGYTF

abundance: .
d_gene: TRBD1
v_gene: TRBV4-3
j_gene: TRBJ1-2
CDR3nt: TGCGCCAGCAGCCAAATGACAGGGACGGTCTATGGCTACACCTTC
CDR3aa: CASSQMTGTVYGYTF

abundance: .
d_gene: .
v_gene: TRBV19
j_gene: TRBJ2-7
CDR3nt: TGTGCCAGTAGTACCACTCCGGGAGCAGGGTATGAGCAGTACTTC
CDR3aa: CASSTTPGAGYEQYF